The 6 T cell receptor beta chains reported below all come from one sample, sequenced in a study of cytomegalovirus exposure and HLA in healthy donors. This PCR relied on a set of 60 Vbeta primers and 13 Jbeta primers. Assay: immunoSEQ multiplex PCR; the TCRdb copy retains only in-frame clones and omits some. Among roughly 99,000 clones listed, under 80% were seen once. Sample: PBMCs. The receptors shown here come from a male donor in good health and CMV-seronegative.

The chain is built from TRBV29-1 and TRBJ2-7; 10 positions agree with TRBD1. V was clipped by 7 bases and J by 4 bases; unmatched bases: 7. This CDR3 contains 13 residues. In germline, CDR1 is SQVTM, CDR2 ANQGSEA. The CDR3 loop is CSAGTGVRYEQYF. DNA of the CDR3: TGCAGCGCCGGGACAGGGGTGAGGTACGAGCAGTACTTC.

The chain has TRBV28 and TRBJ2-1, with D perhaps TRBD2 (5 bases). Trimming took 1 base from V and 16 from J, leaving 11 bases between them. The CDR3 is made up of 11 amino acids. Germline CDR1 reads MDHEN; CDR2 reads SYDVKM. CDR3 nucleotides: TGTGCCAGCAGTTTATCGGGGAGACCCTTCTTC. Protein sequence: CASSLSGRPFF. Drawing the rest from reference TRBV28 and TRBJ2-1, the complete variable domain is DVKVTQSSRYLVKRTGEKVFLECVQDMDHENMFWYRQDPGLGLRLIYFSYDVKMKEKGDIPEGYSVSREKKERFSLILESASTNQTSMYLCASSLSGRPFFGPGTRLTVL.

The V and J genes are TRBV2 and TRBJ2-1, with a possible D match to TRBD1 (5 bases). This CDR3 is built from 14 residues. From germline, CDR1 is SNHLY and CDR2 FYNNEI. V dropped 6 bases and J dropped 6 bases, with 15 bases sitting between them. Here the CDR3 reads CASRGLTASNEQFF. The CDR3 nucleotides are TGTGCCAGCAGGGGATTGACAGCCTCCAATGAGCAGTTCTTC.

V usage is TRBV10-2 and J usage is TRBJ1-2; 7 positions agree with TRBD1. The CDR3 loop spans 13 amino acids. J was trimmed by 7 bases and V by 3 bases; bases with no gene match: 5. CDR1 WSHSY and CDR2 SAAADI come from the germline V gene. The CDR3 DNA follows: TGCGCCAGCAGTGAAAGACAGGGTGGTGGCTACACCTTC. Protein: CASSERQGGGYTF.

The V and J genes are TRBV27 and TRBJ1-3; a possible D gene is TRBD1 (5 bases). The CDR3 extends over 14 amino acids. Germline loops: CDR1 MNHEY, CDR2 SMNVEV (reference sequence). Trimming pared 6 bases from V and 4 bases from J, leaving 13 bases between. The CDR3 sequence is CASSPQGLGNTIYF. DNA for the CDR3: TGTGCCAGCAGCCCGCAGGGATTGGGAAACACCATATATTTT.

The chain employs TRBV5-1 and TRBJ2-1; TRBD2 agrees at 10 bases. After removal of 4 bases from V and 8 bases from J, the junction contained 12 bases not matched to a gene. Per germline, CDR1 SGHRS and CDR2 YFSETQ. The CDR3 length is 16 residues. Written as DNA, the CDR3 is TGCGCCAGCAGCGCGGGAGGTACTAGCGGGACCGATGAGCAGTTCTTC. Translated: CASSAGGTSGTDEQFF.